This T cell receptor beta chain was sequenced for a study of blood T cell repertoires in COVID-19. Germline V gives CDR1 MNHEY, CDR2 SVGAGI. Trimming removed 0 bases at V and 1 base at J, with 9 bases between. CDR3 size: 15 residues. Profiled with immunoSEQ multiplex PCR; TCRdb holds only in-frame clones, not every one. The sample carries 150,000 to 200,000 clones, about 84% recorded once. Enrollees, about 18 to 95 years old, lived in roughly 24 US areas. The source is a man aged 35 to 55 who had recovered from COVID-19. The chain is built from TRBV6-5 and TRBJ1-1, with D hard to call. The specimen sequenced was PBMCs or T cells enriched from blood (not recorded which). As DNA, the CDR3 is TGTGCCAGCAGTTACTCCCGGGTCTCGAACACTGAAGCTTTCTTT. Translating gives CASSYSRVSNTEAFF.